This paragraph reports one T cell receptor beta chain. This sample is part of a study of human T cells and chemical hapten exposure. V was trimmed by 2 bases and J by 2 bases, leaving 13 bases between them. The CDR3 loop spans 15 amino acids. Germline loops: CDR1 MNHEY, CDR2 SMNVEV (reference sequence). As to time point: patch test 3, about 24 weeks after DPC sensitization. Treatment specified: therapeutic diphenylcyclopropenone sensitization with weekly scalp DPC. TCRdb used MiXCR to reprocess the RACE reads, holding one entry per CDR3 protein. The data hold about 120,000 distinct CDR3 sequences, with around 11% observed a single time.

This chain connects TRBV27 to TRBJ2-7; a possible D gene is TRBD1 (6 bases). The source was whole blood, collected in connection with sensitization to the hapten diphenylcyclopropenone (DPC). The sequence was collected from a woman in her forties or fifties with alopecia areata. Some clones in this sample may be carry-over from other donors' samples. CDR3 protein: CASSLGGPGPYEQYF. The CDR3 DNA reads TGTGCCAGCAGTTTAGGGGGCCCGGGGCCCTACGAGCAGTACTTC.